This TCR beta chain was profiled in a study of blood T cell repertoires in COVID-19. In the study overall: COVID-19 samples, acute and convalescent, were from the United States, Italy and Spain.

This CDR3 has 14 amino acids. V shed 6 bases and J shed 8 bases, with 16 bases lying between them. The germline CDR1 and CDR2 sequences are MNHEY and SVGAGI. As originally analysed: Nucleated cell number was recorded as an estimate derived from reference gene primer amplification. The data were produced by immunoSEQ multiplex PCR, yet TCRdb's version contains in-frame clones alone and is incomplete. V, J and clone size reflect that table, while D and trimming were determined from the DNA. The sample yields 70,000 to 90,000 clones, approximately 82% seen once. The receptor comes from a human donor in a cohort sampled during active COVID-19. The chain employs TRBV6-5 and TRBJ1-4, with D maybe TRBD1 (5 bases). Input material: peripheral blood. CDR3 sequence reads: CASRDPGNREKLFF. CDR3 sequence (DNA): TGTGCCAGCAGAGATCCAGGGAATAGAGAAAAACTGTTTTTT.